The following is a TCR beta chain sequence with its context. These data are taken from a study of tumour-infiltrating T cells in Burkitt lymphoma. Study summary: Productive clonality predicted overall and progression-free survival.

Assay used: immunoSEQ multiplex PCR; TCRdb lists only in-frame clones, some missing. The sample lists roughly 7,400 clones, about a sixth occurring once. Germline V gene data show CDR1 as SQVTM and CDR2 as ANQGSEA. The junction had 13 bases not matched to a gene; V was cut back by 0 bases and J by 0 bases. The CDR3 is 20 amino acids. The receptor was derived from a human donor with diffuse large B-cell lymphoma. This chain joins TRBV29-1 and TRBJ2-6; 8 nucleotides align to TRBD1. Sequencing was performed on tumor tissue. The CDR3 nucleotides are TGCAGCGTTGAAGAGTGGGCAGGGGGCGGTTTTTTCTCTGGGGCCAACGTCCTGACTTTC. Translating it yields CSVEEWAGGGFFSGANVLTF.